One and the same sample provided the 29 T cell receptor beta chains below, sequenced in a study of T-cell memory formation after mild COVID-19. TCRdb fed the 5' RACE reads into MiXCR, producing one record per CDR3 protein. The sample lists around 90,000 distinct CDR3 sequences, around an eighth occurring once. The source material was PBMCs or a T cell subset sorted from them (not recorded which). These receptors came from an adult woman who had mild COVID-19 (a few samples of this study predate the infection). Cell type and time point are not known.

The J gene is TRBJ2-1, the V gene TRBV7-9; 9 bases are shared with TRBD1. Germline V CDR1 and CDR2: SEHNR, FQNEAQ (reference sequence). The V and J ends lost 3 bases and 12 bases, in that order; junction bases with no gene match: 3. The CDR3 consists of 12 residues. Here the CDR3 reads CASSLDRGGQFF. DNA of the CDR3: TGTGCCAGCAGCTTGGACAGGGGAGGGCAGTTCTTC.

The chain couples TRBV5-4 to TRBJ2-1, with no clear D. The V end lost 4 bases, the J end lost 4 bases, and 12 bases lay between the germline ends. This CDR3 contains 14 residues. The germline gives CDR1 SGHNT, CDR2 YYREEE (reference sequence). In nucleotides, the CDR3 is TGTGCCAGCAGCAACTCTCTTAATTACAATGAGCAGTTCTTC. Its translation: CASSNSLNYNEQFF.

Many counts were recorded for this clonotype. The chain recombines TRBV6-5 with TRBJ2-2; 10 bases match TRBD1. The V and J ends lost 6 bases and 6 bases, in that order; junction bases with no gene match: 7. Looked up from germline, CDR1 is MNHEY and CDR2 is SVGAGI. The CDR3 is 15 residues long. The CDR3 DNA reads TGTGCCAGCAGCACCGGGACAGGGGCGTCCGGGGAGCTGTTTTTT. Residues: CASSTGTGASGELFF.

There are a few counts of this clonotype. The chain has TRBV4-3 and TRBJ2-1; D is tentatively TRBD1 or TRBD2 (5 bases each). V dropped 0 bases and J dropped 4 bases, with 19 bases sitting between them. Per germline, CDR1 LGHNA and CDR2 YSLEER. The CDR3 has 18 amino acids. CDR3 DNA sequence: TGCGCCAGCAGCCAAGATCTCGGAGTACTAGAGGGGTACAATGAGCAGTTCTTC. It codes for CASSQDLGVLEGYNEQFF.

This chain connects TRBV30 to TRBJ2-5, with D uncertain. The germline CDR1 and CDR2 sequences are GTSNPN and SVGIG (reference sequence). This CDR3 has 11 amino acids. V was shortened by 5 bases and J by 1 base, with 5 bases between the two germline ends. The CDR3 loop is CAWALQETQYF. The CDR3 DNA reads as TGTGCCTGGGCACTCCAAGAGACCCAGTACTTC. The variable domain in full, with the rest retrieved from reference TRBV30 and TRBJ2-5, is SQTIHQWPATLVQPVGSPLSLECTVEGTSNPNLYWYRQAAGRGLQLLFYSVGIGQISSEVPQNLSASRPQDRQFILSSKKLLLSDSGFYLCAWALQETQYFGPGTRLLVL.

This clonotype was seen only a few times. The chain joins TRBV30 to TRBJ2-7; TRBD2 aligns across 13 bases. The CDR3 spans 14 residues. Germline V lookup: CDR1 GTSNPN, CDR2 SVGIG (reference sequence). V dropped 3 bases and J dropped 2; count of bases not matched to a gene: 1. The CDR3 loop reads CAWRGLAGTYEQYF. Here the CDR3 DNA reads TGTGCCTGGAGGGGACTAGCGGGAACCTACGAGCAGTACTTC.

This clonotype has more than one count but fewer than ten. The CDR3 nucleotides read TGTGCCAGCAGAACGGTGGGGGAGCAGTACTTC. Translating it yields CASRTVGEQYF. The chain uses TRBV2 and TRBJ2-7; D is ambiguous. The germline CDR1 and CDR2 sequences are SNHLY and FYNNEI. The CDR3 sequence is 11 residues long. Trimming cost V 6 bases and J 7 bases, with 10 bases left between them.

There are a few counts of this clonotype. The V and J genes are TRBV9 and TRBJ2-7, with a possible D match to TRBD1 (6 bases). The germline gives CDR1 SGDLS, CDR2 YYNGEE. This CDR3 comprises 19 residues. Trimming cost V 4 bases and J 1 base, with 27 bases left between them. In nucleotides, the CDR3 is TGTGCCAGCAGCCCAGGATCAATTTGGTCGGGACATTCTTCCTACGAGCAGTACTTC. It specifies CASSPGSIWSGHSSYEQYF.

The chain couples TRBV15 to TRBJ2-7; no clear D gene. The V end was cut by 3 bases, the J end by 3 bases, with 15 bases between. Germline loops: CDR1 LNHNV, CDR2 YYDKDF (reference sequence). This CDR3 has 15 residues. CDR3 bases: TGTGCCACCAGCAGTAGAACCCTTCGGCACTACGAGCAGTACTTC. This gives the protein CATSSRTLRHYEQYF. Combining the CDR3 with reference TRBV15 and TRBJ2-7 gives the whole variable domain DAMVIQNPRYQVTQFGKPVTLSCSQTLNHNVMYWYQQKSSQAPKLLFHYYDKDFNNEADTPDNFQSRRPNTSFCFLDIRSPGLGDTAMYLCATSSRTLRHYEQYFGPGTRLTVT.

V and J are TRBV29-1 and TRBJ2-1, with D unresolved. Trimming stripped 1 base from V and 5 bases from J, with 15 bases between. Looked up from germline, CDR1 is SQVTM and CDR2 is ANQGSEA. This CDR3 has 15 residues. CDR3 region: CSVEGLSGSDNEQFF. The CDR3, as DNA: TGCAGCGTTGAAGGACTCTCGGGTTCGGACAATGAGCAGTTCTTC.

This clonotype was detected only a few times. The rearrangement joins TRBV5-4 to TRBJ1-1, with D possibly being TRBD1 (5 bases). Trimming left V 1 base short and J 1 base short, with 11 bases between. The germline CDR1 and CDR2 sequences are SGHNT and YYREEE (reference sequence). The CDR3 extends over 15 amino acids. CDR3 sequence reads: CASSLRGFTNTEAFF. CDR3 nucleotides: TGTGCCAGCAGCTTGAGGGGCTTTACGAACACTGAAGCTTTCTTT.

This clonotype has just one count. The CDR3 DNA is TGTGCCACCAGCAGAGAGGACAGCGGTCAGCCCCAGCATTTT. Translating it yields CATSREDSGQPQHF. V gene TRBV15 combines with J gene TRBJ1-5; tentative D call: TRBD1 (6 bases). Trimming removed 0 bases from V and 6 bases from J, with 9 bases in between. Germline V gene sequence: CDR1 LNHNV, CDR2 YYDKDF (reference sequence). CDR3 length equals 14 residues.

This clonotype was observed a handful of times. The chain links TRBV12-3 or TRBV12-4 to TRBJ2-1, with 11 bases aligning to TRBD2. V trimming: 5 bases; J trimming: 4 bases; junction bases outside the gene matches: 10. CDR3 length: 17 residues. The CDR3 DNA reads as TGTGCCAGCAGTCCGGTAGCGGGGGGGCAACCTTACAATGAGCAGTTCTTC. This encodes CASSPVAGGQPYNEQFF.

The chain recombines TRBV6-5 with TRBJ1-2; the D is unclear. CDR3 size: 13 residues. V was pared by 2 bases and J by 4 bases, with 8 bases between. Germline CDR1 is MNHEY and CDR2 is SVGAGI. This CDR3 reads CASSYKGSYGYTF. CDR3 DNA: TGTGCCAGCAGTTACAAGGGATCCTATGGCTACACCTTC.

The table lists this clonotype with a few counts. V usage is TRBV7-2 and J usage is TRBJ2-3; TRBD2 matches 10 bases. Unmatched junction bases numbered 13, after V lost 5 bases and J lost 5 bases. From germline, CDR1 is SGHTA and CDR2 FQGNSA. The length of the CDR3 is 17 residues. CDR3 sequence: CASSLAGLAPFGDTQYF. The CDR3 nucleotides are TGTGCCAGCAGCCTCGCGGGACTAGCGCCTTTCGGAGATACGCAGTATTTT.

This clonotype was seen a handful of times. The rearrangement joins TRBV30 to TRBJ1-2; TRBD1 matches at 8 bases. The CDR3 is 15 amino acids. V shed 3 bases and J 7 bases; nucleotides not matched to a gene: 13. The V gene's germline CDR1 is GTSNPN and CDR2 SVGIG (reference sequence). CDR3 in amino acids: CAWRDTRTGKGGYTF. The CDR3, as DNA: TGTGCCTGGAGAGATACAAGGACAGGGAAGGGTGGCTACACCTTC.

The chain recombines TRBV7-9 with TRBJ2-3, with 8 bases matching TRBD2. The CDR3 has 15 amino acids. Trimming at V came to 5 bases and at J to 2 bases, leaving 6 bases not matched to a gene. The germline CDR1 and CDR2 sequences are SEHNR and FQNEAQ (reference sequence). In nucleotides, the CDR3 is TGTGCCAGCAGCGCGAGCGGGAGTCTCACAGATACGCAGTATTTT. This sequence encodes CASSASGSLTDTQYF.

CDR3: CASSATGGPNVETQYF. The CDR3 DNA follows: TGTGCCAGCAGTGCTACAGGGGGCCCTAACGTCGAGACCCAGTACTTC. The rearrangement links TRBV12-3 or TRBV12-4 to TRBJ2-5; 9 positions agree with TRBD1. This CDR3 spans 16 amino acids. V trimming: 5 bases; J trimming: 5 bases; junction bases outside the gene matches: 12.

The CDR3 loop reads CASSRGLALREFF. The DNA of the CDR3 is TGTGCCAGCAGTCGGGGACTAGCGCTTCGGGAGTTCTTC. V usage is TRBV12-3 or TRBV12-4 and J usage is TRBJ2-1; 10 nucleotides agree with TRBD2. There are 13 residues in the CDR3. V lost 5 bases to trimming and J lost 14 bases; unmatched junction nucleotides: 9.

In its sample, this clonotype was seen many times. The chain couples TRBV5-1 to TRBJ2-1, with 8 bases lining up with TRBD2. V was clipped by 0 bases and J by 6 bases; unmatched bases: 11. The CDR3 extends over 17 amino acids. The germline V gene has CDR1 SGHRS and CDR2 YFSETQ. The CDR3 loop is CASSLALTGTSFNEQFF. The DNA for the CDR3 is TGCGCCAGCAGCTTGGCCCTGACCGGGACTAGTTTCAATGAGCAGTTCTTC. The full variable domain, in which reference TRBV5-1 and TRBJ2-1 provide the parts outside the CDR3, is KAGVTQTPRYLIKTRGQQVTLSCSPISGHRSVSWYQQTPGQGLQFLFEYFSETQRNKGNFPGRFSGRQFSNSRSEMNVSTLELGDSALYLCASSLALTGTSFNEQFFGPGTRLTVL.

The DNA of the CDR3 is TGTGCCAGCAGCCCCACGACAGGGCCTGGAAACACCATATATTTT. This translates into CASSPTTGPGNTIYF. The gene calls are TRBV7-9 and TRBJ1-3, with 7 bases that match TRBD1. J lost 2 bases, V lost 5 bases, and 6 bases had no gene match. Germline V gene sequence: CDR1 SEHNR, CDR2 FQNEAQ (reference sequence). The CDR3 extends over 15 amino acids.

The chain couples TRBV7-8 to TRBJ2-1; D perhaps matches TRBD2 (6 bases). V was trimmed by 0 bases and J by 4 bases, leaving 10 bases between them. CDR1 SGHVS and CDR2 FQNEAQ come from the germline V gene. CDR3 size: 15 residues. The CDR3 coding sequence is TGTGCCAGCAGCTTAGCCGGGAGTACTTACAATGAGCAGTTCTTC. It yields the protein CASSLAGSTYNEQFF. Full variable domain (rest looked up from reference TRBV7-8 and TRBJ2-1): GAGVSQSPRYKVAKRGQDVALRCDPISGHVSLFWYQQALGQGPEFLTYFQNEAQLDKSGLPSDRFFAERPEGSVSTLKIQRTQQEDSAVYLCASSLAGSTYNEQFFGPGTRLTVL.

This clonotype has more than one count but fewer than ten. This chain links TRBV7-2 with TRBJ2-6; no firm D call. Germline CDR1 reads SGHTA; CDR2 reads FQGNSA. The CDR3 runs 14 residues. Between the trimmed V and J ends, which lost 8 bases and 0 bases, there was a span of 8 bases. The chain's CDR3 is CASEPSSGANVLTF. The CDR3 bases are TGTGCCAGCGAACCGAGCTCTGGGGCCAACGTCCTGACTTTC.

This chain links TRBV4-1 with TRBJ1-5; TRBD1 might be the D (5 bases). This CDR3 has 16 residues. Germline CDR1 and CDR2: MGHRA and YSYEKL. The V end was cut by 0 bases, the J end by 3 bases, with 12 bases between. Written as DNA, the CDR3 is TGCGCCAGCAGCCAAGAGGGACCCCCTTCCAATCAGCCCCAGCATTTT. Residues: CASSQEGPPSNQPQHF.

In DNA, the CDR3 is TGTGCCAGCAGTGAAGCTCCGGGGGAGCGAACCGAGCAGTACTTC. Its protein is CASSEAPGERTEQYF. This sequence joins TRBV2 and TRBJ2-7, with a tentative D call TRBD2 (6 bases). The CDR3 has 15 amino acids. V was shortened by 0 bases and J by 6 bases, with 15 bases between the two germline ends. CDR1 is SNHLY and CDR2 is FYNNEI in the germline V gene.

CDR3 loop: CASSFPIGRDPSTDTQYF. As DNA, the CDR3 is TGTGCCAGCAGTTTCCCAATTGGGCGGGACCCTAGCACAGATACGCAGTATTTT. The chain couples TRBV12-3 or TRBV12-4 to TRBJ2-3; D perhaps matches TRBD2 (6 bases). Deletions cut 3 bases from V and 0 bases from J, with 19 bases between. The CDR3 has 18 residues.

The gene calls are TRBV5-1 and TRBJ1-1; D possibly corresponds to TRBD1 (5 bases). Trimming stripped 0 bases from V and 5 bases from J, with 17 bases between. The CDR3 runs 16 residues. In germline, CDR1 is SGHRS, CDR2 YFSETQ. The chain's CDR3 is CASSLGFSGGVTEAFF. The CDR3 coding sequence is TGCGCCAGCAGCTTGGGGTTTTCTGGGGGGGTGACTGAAGCTTTCTTT.

This clonotype was observed at least ten times. The rearrangement joins TRBV7-9 to TRBJ2-1; D gene uncertain. Deletions cut 3 bases from V and 6 bases from J, with 9 bases between. The CDR3 totals 13 residues. Germline CDR1 and CDR2: SEHNR and FQNEAQ (reference sequence). CDR3 in amino acids: CASSFSAANEQFF. DNA for the CDR3: TGTGCCAGCAGCTTCTCGGCCGCCAATGAGCAGTTCTTC. The variable domain in full, completed from reference TRBV7-9 and TRBJ2-1, reads DTGVSQNPRHKITKRGQNVTFRCDPISEHNRLYWYRQTLGQGPEFLTYFQNEAQLEKSRLLSDRFSAERPKGSFSTLEIQRTEQGDSAMYLCASSFSAANEQFFGPGTRLTVL.

The V and J genes are TRBV27 and TRBJ2-7, with TRBD2 as a possible D gene (6 bases). The V gene lost 0 bases and the J gene lost 4 bases, with 10 bases spanning the gap. This CDR3 contains 14 residues. Germline V gives CDR1 MNHEY, CDR2 SMNVEV (reference sequence). The CDR3 protein is CASSLSGGMYEQYF. DNA of the CDR3: TGTGCCAGCAGTTTATCGGGGGGTATGTACGAGCAGTACTTC.